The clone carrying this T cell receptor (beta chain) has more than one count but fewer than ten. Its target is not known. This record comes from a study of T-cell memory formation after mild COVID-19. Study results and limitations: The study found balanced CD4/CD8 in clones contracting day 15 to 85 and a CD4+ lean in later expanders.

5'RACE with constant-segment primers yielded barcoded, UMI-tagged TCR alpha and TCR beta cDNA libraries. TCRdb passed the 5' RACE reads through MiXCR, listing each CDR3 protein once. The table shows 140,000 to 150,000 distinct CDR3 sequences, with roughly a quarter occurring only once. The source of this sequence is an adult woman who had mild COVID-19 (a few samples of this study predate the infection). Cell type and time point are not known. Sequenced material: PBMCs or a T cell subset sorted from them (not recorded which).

CDR3 DNA sequence: TGTGCCAGCAGCTTACGGGACAGGGGCCTACCCGGGGAGCTGTTTTTT. This gives the protein CASSLRDRGLPGELFF. This rearrangement joins TRBV7-9 to TRBJ2-2; the match to TRBD1 covers 10 bases. The germline V gene has CDR1 SEHNR and CDR2 FQNEAQ (reference sequence). V dropped 2 bases and J dropped 6; count of bases not matched to a gene: 6. There are 16 residues in the CDR3.